This entry describes one TCR beta chain. Looked up from germline, CDR1 is MGHDK and CDR2 is SYGVNS. CDR3 length: 14 amino acids. Trimming cost V 4 bases and J 0 bases, with 4 bases left between them. The data originate from a study of tumor T cells in aggressive B-cell lymphoma. Clones were sequenced by immunoSEQ multiplex PCR, and TCRdb holds only the in-frame ones, with some missing. The sample includes approximately 5,200 clones, around 94% of them seen just once. The rearrangement joins TRBV25-1 to TRBJ1-6; D gene ambiguous. The origin of this receptor is an adult with diffuse large B cell lymphoma. Input material: tumor tissue. The CDR3 sequence is CASSGSSYNSPLHF. DNA of the CDR3: TGTGCCAGCAGTGGGAGCTCCTATAATTCACCCCTCCACTTT.